This entry lists 31 T cell receptor beta chains sequenced from one sample in a study of blood T cell repertoires in COVID-19. Sequenced by immunoSEQ multiplex PCR; TCRdb stores in-frame clones only, minus some. The repertoire includes some 390,000 clones, about 90% of them detected once, and about 2% sits in the top ten. Material for sequencing was peripheral blood. The receptors shown here come from a woman in her sixties with COVID-19, enrolled during active disease.

The chain is built from TRBV5-6 and TRBJ2-1; 11 bases line up with TRBD2. The ends lost 4 bases at V and 3 bases at J; junction bases unmatched: 3. This CDR3 is built from 15 residues. CDR1 and CDR2 (germline): SGHDT, YYEEEE. This CDR3 reads CASSLTSGDYNEQFF. DNA for the CDR3: TGTGCCAGCAGCCTGACTAGCGGGGACTACAATGAGCAGTTCTTC.

The table lists this clone with a count of one. V and J are TRBV29-1 and TRBJ1-5; D remains unclear. Trimming took 4 bases from V and 7 from J, leaving 11 bases between them. The germline V gene has CDR1 SQVTM and CDR2 ANQGSEA. The CDR3 loop spans 12 amino acids. CDR3 coding DNA: TGCAGCGTTGGGGGAAGCGGACAGCCCCAGCATTTT. Translated: CSVGGSGQPQHF.

The chain uses TRBV19 and TRBJ1-2; 7 nucleotides align to TRBD1. The germline V gene has CDR1 LNHDA and CDR2 SQIVND (reference sequence). With V trimmed by 5 bases and J by 3 bases, 3 bases remained unmatched. This CDR3 is 13 amino acids long. The CDR3 here is CASSRGQHYGYTF. CDR3 bases: TGTGCCAGTAGTCGGGGACAGCACTATGGCTACACCTTC.

The chain employs TRBV18 and TRBJ1-2; D is ambiguous. This CDR3 is 14 amino acids long. Trimming left V 3 bases short and J 8 bases short, with 16 bases between. CDR1 is KGHSH and CDR2 is LQKENI in the germline V gene. The CDR3 region is CASSPIPGSGGYTF. CDR3 nucleotide sequence: TGTGCCAGCTCACCGATCCCGGGCTCGGGAGGCTACACCTTC.

This chain uses TRBV5-1 with TRBJ1-2; 7 bases agree with TRBD1. This CDR3 spans 13 amino acids. Germline CDR1 is SGHRS and CDR2 is YFSETQ. Trimming took 2 bases from V and 5 from J; bases not matched to a gene: 3. Written as DNA, the CDR3 is TGCGCCAGCAGCTTTGACAGGGCTTATGGCTACACCTTC. Its protein is CASSFDRAYGYTF. Using reference TRBV5-1 and TRBJ1-2 for the parts outside the CDR3, the full variable domain is KAGVTQTPRYLIKTRGQQVTLSCSPISGHRSVSWYQQTPGQGLQFLFEYFSETQRNKGNFPGRFSGRQFSNSRSEMNVSTLELGDSALYLCASSFDRAYGYTFGSGTRLTVV.

This chain uses TRBV6-5 with TRBJ1-2, with 7 bases identical to TRBD1. V lost 0 bases, J lost 4 bases, and 5 bases stayed unmatched. The CDR3 runs to 15 residues. Germline-derived CDR1 and CDR2 are MNHEY and SVGAGI. The CDR3 bases are TGTGCCAGCAGTTACTCGGGGACAGCCCCCTATGGCTACACCTTC. Its protein product is CASSYSGTAPYGYTF.

The chain carries TRBV5-1 and TRBJ2-7; TRBD2 matches 12 bases. The junction had 7 bases not matched to a gene; V was cut back by 0 bases and J by 0 bases. The CDR3 has 18 residues. Per the germline V gene, CDR1 is SGHRS and CDR2 is YFSETQ. CDR3 bases: TGCGCCAGCAGCTTGGAGGTCTTGACTAGCGGGGGCTCCTACGAGCAGTACTTC. Its translation is CASSLEVLTSGGSYEQYF.

A few counts support this clone. The rearrangement uses TRBV5-1 and TRBJ2-7; D is unresolved. The CDR3 is 11 amino acids. CDR1 SGHRS and CDR2 YFSETQ come from the germline V gene. Between the trimmed V and J ends, which lost 4 bases and 3 bases, there was a span of 5 bases. In nucleotides, the CDR3 is TGCGCCAGCAGCCAGAACTACGAGCAGTACTTC. Its protein is CASSQNYEQYF.

V gene TRBV6-1 combines with J gene TRBJ2-7, with 7 bases fitting TRBD2. The germline V gene has CDR1 MNHNS and CDR2 SASEGT. The CDR3 has 15 residues. V dropped 1 base and J dropped 3; count of bases not matched to a gene: 6. CDR3 coding DNA: TGTGCCAGCAGTGAAGGGGGGGGTGGAGGCTACGAGCAGTACTTC. Protein product: CASSEGGGGGYEQYF.

The J gene is TRBJ2-4, the V gene TRBV11-2, with 9 bases aligning to TRBD1. The CDR3 length is 15 residues. V gave up 6 bases and J gave up 1 base; unmatched junction bases: 4. Germline loops: CDR1 SGHAT, CDR2 FQNNGV. The CDR3 sequence is CASSRDRDAKNIQYF. The CDR3 DNA reads TGTGCCAGCAGTCGGGACAGGGACGCCAAAAACATTCAGTACTTC.

The chain is built from TRBV10-3 and TRBJ1-1, with 7 bases lining up with TRBD1. The CDR3 has 13 amino acids. V shed 11 bases and J 3 bases; nucleotides not matched to a gene: 9. The V gene's germline CDR1 is ENHRY and CDR2 SYGVKD. The CDR3 loop is CAAMKGADTEAFF. The CDR3 nucleotides read TGTGCCGCTATGAAGGGGGCTGACACTGAAGCTTTCTTT.

The chain links TRBV19 to TRBJ2-1; TRBD2 agrees at 10 bases. With 3 bases clipped from V and 3 bases from J, the junction kept 11 bases outside the gene matches. The length of the CDR3 is 18 residues. Germline CDR1 reads LNHDA; CDR2 reads SQIVND (reference sequence). This CDR3 reads CASSIRLAGAPYYNEQFF. In DNA form, the CDR3 reads TGTGCCAGTAGTATTAGGCTAGCGGGGGCACCGTACTACAATGAGCAGTTCTTC.

In this sample, this clone turned up once. V gene TRBV21-1 combines with J gene TRBJ2-5; the listed D gene, TRBD1, was not tested against the DNA. TRBV21-1 is reported as a pseudogene. The CDR3 has 15 amino acids. This chain's CDR3 is CASSPSEVQGKTQYF. The CDR3 DNA reads as TGTGCCAGCAGTCCTTCCGAGGTGCAGGGAAAGACCCAGTACTTC.

This clone was seen a handful of times. The V gene is TRBV2, the J gene TRBJ2-2, with TRBD2 identical over 8 bases. V dropped 5 bases and J dropped 10; count of bases not matched to a gene: 15. Germline CDR1 SNHLY, CDR2 FYNNEI. The CDR3 spans 16 residues. The CDR3 spells CASSLPRAGGSSELFF. CDR3 DNA: TGTGCCAGCAGTCTTCCTCGGGCGGGGGGTTCTTCGGAGCTGTTTTTT. Variable domain in full (rest from reference TRBV2 and TRBJ2-2): EPEVTQTPSHQVTQMGQEVILRCVPISNHLYFYWYRQILGQKVEFLVSFYNNEISEKSEIFDDQFSVERPDGSNFTLKIRSTKLEDSAMYFCASSLPRAGGSSELFFGEGSRLTVL.

This clone was seen just once. V gene TRBV19 combines with J gene TRBJ2-7, with D possibly TRBD2 on 6 matching bases. The CDR3 extends over 12 amino acids. Germline values: CDR1 LNHDA, CDR2 SQIVND (reference sequence). The V end was cut by 3 bases, the J end by 13 bases, with 16 bases between. CDR3: CASSIGVGGFYF. The DNA of the CDR3 is TGTGCCAGTAGTATTGGGGTCGGAGGGTTCTACTTC.

The chain couples TRBV6-5 to TRBJ2-5; D gene ambiguous. The germline V and J ends were trimmed by 1 base and 0 bases, with 12 bases remaining between them. The CDR3 extends over 16 amino acids. CDR1 MNHEY and CDR2 SVGAGI come from the germline V gene. For the CDR3, the DNA is TGTGCCAGCAGTTACTGGGCAAAAAAGTACCAAGAGACCCAGTACTTC. It encodes CASSYWAKKYQETQYF.

As concerns this clone: This same CDR3 is encoded by further DNA sequences in the sample. The rearrangement joins TRBV19 to TRBJ1-6; 8 nucleotides match TRBD1. There are 15 residues in the CDR3. Germline assignment: CDR1 LNHDA and CDR2 SQIVND (reference sequence). V gave up 6 bases and J gave up 7 bases; unmatched junction bases: 8. Written as DNA, the CDR3 is TGTGCCAGTAGCCTAAGGACAGGGAGGAATTCACCCCTCCACTTT. Translating gives CASSLRTGRNSPLHF.

The genes are TRBV6-1 and TRBJ2-5, with D possibly being TRBD1 (5 bases). CDR1 MNHNS and CDR2 SASEGT come from the germline V gene. The CDR3 runs to 14 residues. Trimming took off 3 bases at V and 4 bases at J, with 12 bases between the two ends. CDR3 DNA sequence: TGTGCCAGCAGTGACCAGGGTTACGTAGAGACCCAGTACTTC. The encoded protein is CASSDQGYVETQYF.

The chain is built from TRBV4-1 and TRBJ1-6; TRBD1 matches at 10 bases. Germline V gene sequence: CDR1 MGHRA, CDR2 YSYEKL. The trim removed 8 bases at V and 2 bases at J, leaving 9 bases unmatched. This CDR3 comprises 17 residues. CDR3 residues: CASGGRQGATYNSPLHF. CDR3 nucleotide sequence: TGCGCCAGCGGCGGGAGACAGGGGGCAACCTATAATTCACCCCTCCACTTT.

This clone was seen a few times. One end of the junction does not line up with germline, which may come from a read error. This sequence joins TRBV7-7 and TRBJ2-7, with D tentatively TRBD1 (6 bases). CDR3 length equals 13 residues. Germline V gene sequence: CDR1 SSHAT, CDR2 FNYEAQ (reference sequence). CDR3 loop: CASSCRTEYEQYF. The CDR3 DNA sequence: TGTGCTAGCAGCTGTAGGACAGAGTACGAGCAGTACTTC.

This clone is a singleton in its sample. J is TRBJ2-4 and V is TRBV6-5; 11 bases are shared with TRBD2. The J segment lost 9 bases and the V segment lost 0 bases, leaving 7 bases of the junction unmatched. CDR3 size: 16 residues. Germline V gene lookup returns CDR1 MNHEY and CDR2 SVGAGI. In nucleotides, the CDR3 is TGTGCCAGCAGTTACTCGCTAGCGGGGGGTTTCATCATTCAGTACTTC. Amino acid sequence: CASSYSLAGGFIIQYF.

The V gene is TRBV7-2, the J gene TRBJ2-6, with TRBD2 identical over 8 bases. Germline CDR1 is SGHTA and CDR2 is FQGNSA. V gave up 6 bases and J gave up 0 bases; unmatched junction bases: 13. The CDR3 contains 19 residues. The CDR3 bases are TGTGCCAGCAGGAACCCCCTTGCGGGGGGTCACTCTGGGGCCAACGTCCTGACTTTC. Translation gives CASRNPLAGGHSGANVLTF.

V and J are TRBV19 and TRBJ1-2, with D uncertain. The V gene lost 7 bases and the J gene lost 6 bases, with 12 bases spanning the gap. The CDR3 has 12 amino acids. The germline V gene encodes CDR1 LNHDA and CDR2 SQIVND (reference sequence). CDR3 protein: CASIGAGDGYTF. The CDR3 nucleotides read TGTGCCAGTATAGGAGCCGGGGATGGCTACACCTTC.

The chain couples TRBV6-5 to TRBJ2-6, with D possibly matching TRBD1 (5 bases). CDR3 size: 15 residues. Germline-derived CDR1 and CDR2 are MNHEY and SVGAGI. V gave up 6 bases and J gave up 0 bases, with 9 bases separating them. DNA of the CDR3: TGTGCCAGCAGACGACAGTTCTCTGGGGCCAACGTCCTGACTTTC. Protein: CASRRQFSGANVLTF.

The V and J genes are TRBV7-2 and TRBJ2-7; D remains unclear. There are 13 residues in the CDR3. Germline loops: CDR1 SGHTA, CDR2 FQGNSA. V gave up 2 bases and J gave up 0 bases, with 5 bases separating them. CDR3 amino acids: CASSLRVSYEQYF. Written as DNA, the CDR3 is TGTGCCAGCAGCTTACGGGTCTCCTACGAGCAGTACTTC.

This rearrangement joins TRBV19 to TRBJ1-1, with D perhaps TRBD1 (5 bases). The CDR3 runs 15 residues. Trimming removed 1 base at V and 6 bases at J, with 15 bases between. Germline CDR1 reads LNHDA; CDR2 reads SQIVND (reference sequence). The CDR3 DNA reads TGTGCCAGTAGTATAGCGAGGTGGGGCGACGCTGAAGCTTTCTTT. Its translation: CASSIARWGDAEAFF.

The rearrangement links TRBV7-2 to TRBJ2-7, with 10 bases fitting TRBD1. The CDR3 loop spans 17 amino acids. CDR1 and CDR2 from the germline V gene are SGHTA and FQGNSA. J was trimmed by 6 bases and V by 6 bases; bases with no gene match: 17. Here the CDR3 DNA reads TGTGCCAGCAGATCCTTAAGGGACAGGGGCCCCATACTCGAGCAGTACTTC. As protein: CASRSLRDRGPILEQYF.

This sequence joins TRBV25-1 and TRBJ1-2; D unclear. Germline V gives CDR1 MGHDK, CDR2 SYGVNS. The CDR3 is 13 amino acids. Trimming pared 5 bases from V and 4 bases from J, leaving 11 bases between. In DNA form, the CDR3 reads TGTGCCAGCAGTCCGGCGGCGGTCTATGGCTACACCTTC. Encoded protein: CASSPAAVYGYTF.

This clone was found a few times. The chain couples TRBV28 to TRBJ1-5; D may be TRBD1 (6 bases). Germline V gives CDR1 MDHEN, CDR2 SYDVKM. This CDR3 contains 14 residues. Trimming removed 9 bases from V and 2 bases from J, with 14 bases in between. This CDR3 is CASCRGGGNQPQHF. The CDR3 bases are TGTGCCAGTTGCAGAGGGGGAGGCAATCAGCCCCAGCATTTT.

This clone has just a few counts. V gene TRBV6-1 combines with J gene TRBJ2-5; D unclear. Trimming took off 3 bases at V and 2 bases at J, with 10 bases between the two ends. The CDR3 consists of 14 residues. Germline CDR1 is MNHNS and CDR2 is SASEGT. The CDR3 DNA reads as TGTGCCAGCAGTGAGGATGAGGATCAAGAGACCCAGTACTTC. It specifies CASSEDEDQETQYF.

This clone was counted a single time. The V gene is TRBV7-6, the J gene TRBJ1-4; D is unresolved. The CDR3 has 15 amino acids. Trimming shortened V by 5 bases and J by 3 bases, and 13 bases separated the two germline ends. Germline V gene lookup returns CDR1 SGHVS and CDR2 FNYEAQ. The CDR3, as DNA: TGTGCCAGCAGCCACCCCGGGGAGCCTAATGAAAAACTGTTTTTT. This gives the protein CASSHPGEPNEKLFF.